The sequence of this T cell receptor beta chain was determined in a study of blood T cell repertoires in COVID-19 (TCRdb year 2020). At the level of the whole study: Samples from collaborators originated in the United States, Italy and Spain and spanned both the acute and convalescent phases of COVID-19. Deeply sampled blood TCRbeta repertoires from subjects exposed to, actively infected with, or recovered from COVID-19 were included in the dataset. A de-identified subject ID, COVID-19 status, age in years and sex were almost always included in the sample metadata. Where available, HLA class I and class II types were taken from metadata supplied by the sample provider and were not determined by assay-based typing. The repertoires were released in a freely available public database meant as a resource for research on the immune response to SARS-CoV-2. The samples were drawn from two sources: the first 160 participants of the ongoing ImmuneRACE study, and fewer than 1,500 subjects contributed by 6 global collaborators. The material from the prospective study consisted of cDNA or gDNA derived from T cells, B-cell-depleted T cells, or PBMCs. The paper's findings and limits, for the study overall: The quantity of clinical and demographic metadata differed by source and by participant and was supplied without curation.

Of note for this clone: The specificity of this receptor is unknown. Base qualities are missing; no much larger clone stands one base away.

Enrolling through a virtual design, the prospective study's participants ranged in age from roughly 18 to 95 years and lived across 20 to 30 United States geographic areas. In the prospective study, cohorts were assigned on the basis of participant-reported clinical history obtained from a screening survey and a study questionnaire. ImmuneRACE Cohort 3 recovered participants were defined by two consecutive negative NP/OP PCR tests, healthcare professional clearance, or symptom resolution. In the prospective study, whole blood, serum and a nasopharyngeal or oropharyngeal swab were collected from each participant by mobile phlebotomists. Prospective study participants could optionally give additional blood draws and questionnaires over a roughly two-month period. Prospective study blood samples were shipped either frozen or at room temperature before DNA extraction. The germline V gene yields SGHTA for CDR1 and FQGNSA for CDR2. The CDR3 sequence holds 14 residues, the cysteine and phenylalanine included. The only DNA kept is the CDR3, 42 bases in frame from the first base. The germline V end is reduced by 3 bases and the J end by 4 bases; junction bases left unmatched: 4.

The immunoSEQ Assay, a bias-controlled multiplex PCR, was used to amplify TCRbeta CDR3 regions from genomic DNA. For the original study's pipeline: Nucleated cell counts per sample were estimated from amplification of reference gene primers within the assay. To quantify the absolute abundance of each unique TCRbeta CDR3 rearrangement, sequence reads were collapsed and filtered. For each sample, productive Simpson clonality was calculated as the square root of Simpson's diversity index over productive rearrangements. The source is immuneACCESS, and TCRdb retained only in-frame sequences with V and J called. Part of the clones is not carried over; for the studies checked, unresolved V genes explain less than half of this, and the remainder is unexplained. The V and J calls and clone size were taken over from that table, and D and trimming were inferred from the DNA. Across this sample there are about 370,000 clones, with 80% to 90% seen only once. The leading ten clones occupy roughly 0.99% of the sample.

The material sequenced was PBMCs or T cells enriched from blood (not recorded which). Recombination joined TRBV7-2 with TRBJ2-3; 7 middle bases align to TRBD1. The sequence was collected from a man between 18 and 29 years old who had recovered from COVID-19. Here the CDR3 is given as CASSLNRGADTQYF. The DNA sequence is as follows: TGTGCCAGCAGCTTGAACAGGGGAGCAGATACGCAGTATTTT.